This T cell receptor (beta chain) is from a study of blood T cells in healthy people across ages. Study at large: Roughly one uniquely barcoded beta molecule per two T cells was captured.

General observations from the study: Because sorting was not performed, PBMCs prevented conclusive naive versus antigen-experienced comparison.

The CDR3 runs to 16 residues. The ends lost 0 bases at V and 7 bases at J; junction bases unmatched: 6. Germline V gene data show CDR1 as SGHRS and CDR2 as YFSETQ. Primers used in a second PCR of roughly 7 to 12 cycles were a sample-barcoded 5' primer and a J-beta primer mix. Every cDNA molecule carried a tag from a template-switch adaptor bearing 12 random nucleotides. TCRdb analysed the 5' RACE reads with MiXCR anew, one entry per CDR3 protein. The table lists around 690,000 distinct CDR3 sequences, approximately 50% of them singletons. This clonotype was found a few times. Its antigen is unknown. The chain joins TRBV5-1 to TRBJ1-6; TRBD1 aligns across 8 bases. The TCR comes from a man aged 55-75 years in good health. The sequencing input was blood. CDR3 residues: CASSLAGGFGNSPLHF. The CDR3, as DNA: TGCGCCAGCAGCTTGGCAGGGGGCTTCGGGAATTCACCCCTCCACTTT.